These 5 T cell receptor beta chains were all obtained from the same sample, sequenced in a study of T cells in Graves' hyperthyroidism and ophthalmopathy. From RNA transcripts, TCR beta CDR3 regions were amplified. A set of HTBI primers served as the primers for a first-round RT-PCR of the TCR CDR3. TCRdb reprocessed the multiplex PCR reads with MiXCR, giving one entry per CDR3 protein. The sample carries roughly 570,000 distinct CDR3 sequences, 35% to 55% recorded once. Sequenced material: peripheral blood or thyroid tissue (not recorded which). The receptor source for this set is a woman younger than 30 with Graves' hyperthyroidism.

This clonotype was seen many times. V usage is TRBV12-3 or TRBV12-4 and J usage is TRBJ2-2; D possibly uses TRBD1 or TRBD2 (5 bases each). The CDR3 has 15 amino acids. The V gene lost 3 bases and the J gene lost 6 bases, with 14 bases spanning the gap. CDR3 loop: CASSFGTPGSGELFF. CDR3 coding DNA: TGTGCCAGCAGTTTTGGGACCCCGGGGTCCGGGGAGCTGTTTTTT.

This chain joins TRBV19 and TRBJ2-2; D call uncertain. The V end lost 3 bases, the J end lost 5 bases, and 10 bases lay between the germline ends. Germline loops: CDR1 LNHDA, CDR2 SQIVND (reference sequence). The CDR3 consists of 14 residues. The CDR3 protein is CASSIPFRTGELFF. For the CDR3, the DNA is TGTGCCAGTAGTATTCCATTCCGGACCGGGGAGCTGTTTTTT.

The CDR3 coding sequence is TGTGCCAGCAGTTTGGTGGCAGGGGGACAAAACTATGGCTACACCTTC. It encodes CASSLVAGGQNYGYTF. J is TRBJ1-2 and V is TRBV7-2; the match to TRBD1 covers 7 bases. The germline V gene has CDR1 SGHTA and CDR2 FQGNSA. CDR3 size: 16 residues. The ends lost 6 bases at V and 2 bases at J; junction bases unmatched: 12.

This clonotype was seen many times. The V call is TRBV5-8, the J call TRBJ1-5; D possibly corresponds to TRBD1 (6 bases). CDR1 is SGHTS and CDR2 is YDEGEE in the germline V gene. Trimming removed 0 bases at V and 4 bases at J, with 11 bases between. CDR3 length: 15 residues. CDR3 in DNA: TGTGCCAGCAGCTTGGGTGAGGGGGATAATCAGCCCCAGCATTTT. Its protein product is CASSLGEGDNQPQHF. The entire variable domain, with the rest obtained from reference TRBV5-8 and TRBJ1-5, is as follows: EAGVTQSPTHLIKTRGQQATLRCSPISGHTSVYWYQQALGLGLQFLLWYDEGEERNRGNFPPRFSGRQFPNYSSELNVNALELEDSALYLCASSLGEGDNQPQHFGDGTRLSIL.

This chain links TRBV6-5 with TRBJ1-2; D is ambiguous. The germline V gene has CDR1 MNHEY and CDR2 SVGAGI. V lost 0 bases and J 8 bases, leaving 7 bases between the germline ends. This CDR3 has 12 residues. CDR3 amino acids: CASSYSSGGYTF. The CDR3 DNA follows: TGTGCCAGCAGTTACTCGAGCGGGGGCTACACCTTC.